Listed below are T cell receptor beta chains from one sample, sequenced in a study of technical replicates of blood from a handful of donors. Produced via immunoSEQ multiplex PCR; TCRdb's table is partial and in-frame only. The sample lists approximately 82,000 clones, around 92% seen once, with about 0.35% in the top ten. The sample comprised T cells isolated from PBMCs. Receptors were obtained from a human donor in good health. Some clones in this sample may be carry-over from other donors' samples. Both conserved end residues are part of each CDR3. D genes are given only for firm matches. Size tells how often a clone was seen (once, few, many) or the class of an expanded clone, and some rows leave it out.

>TRBJ2-7|-|TRBV4-2|-
TGTGCCAGCAGCCAAGCGTTTAGCGCCGTCGAGCAGTACTTC
CASSQAFSAVEQYF
>TRBJ2-1|-|TRBV29-1|-
TGCAGCGTCCCAAGAGGGAACAATGAGCAGTTCTTC
CSVPRGNNEQFF
>TRBJ1-3|-|TRBV7-9|-
TGTGCCAGCAGCTCTACTGGAAACACCATATATTTT
CASSSTGNTIYF
>TRBJ1-1|-|TRBV5-6|-
TGTGCCAGCAGCTTGGCAGGGGAGCCTGAAGCTTTCTTT
CASSLAGEPEAFF
>TRBJ1-1|-|TRBV6-4|-
TGTGCCAGCAGTGGCCTTATACAGGCTTTCTTT
CASSGLIQAFF
>TRBJ2-4|TRBD1|TRBV5-8|-
TGTGCCAGCAGCTTGGGGACAGGGGGATCGAACATTCAGTACTTC
CASSLGTGGSNIQYF
>TRBJ1-2|-|TRBV6-1|-
TGTGCCAGCAGTGGGCTTGGAGTAAACTATGGCTACACCTTC
CASSGLGVNYGYTF
>TRBJ2-7|-|TRBV2|-
TGTGCCAGCAGTATACCCGGGTTTCCCTACGAGCAGTACTTC
CASSIPGFPYEQYF
>TRBJ2-7|-|TRBV5-1|-
TGCGCCAGCAGCTTGGGTGACAGCTCCTACGAGCAGTACTTC
CASSLGDSSYEQYF
>TRBJ2-7|TRBD2|TRBV19|-
TGTGCCAGTAGTAGGGGACTAGCGGGAGATTTTGGCTACGAGCAGTACTTC
CASSRGLAGDFGYEQYF
>TRBJ2-3|TRBD2|TRBV27|-
TGTGCCAGCAGTTCTCCTAGCGGGAGGGCCTTTACAGATACGCAGTATTTT
CASSSPSGRAFTDTQYF
>TRBJ2-7|TRBD1|TRBV19|once
TGTGCCAGTAGTTTCTTAGGACAGGGGTACAACGAGCAGTACTTC
CASSFLGQGYNEQYF
>TRBJ2-1|TRBD2|TRBV7-3|once
TGTGCCAGCAGCCAGGCTACGGGAGGGCACAATGAGCAGTTCTTC
CASSQATGGHNEQFF
>TRBJ1-1|-|TRBV5-5|-
TGTGCCAGCAGCTTGGTGTACACAGATAACGCTGAAGCTTTCTTT
CASSLVYTDNAEAFF
>TRBJ2-3|TRBD1|TRBV19|-
TGTGCCAGTGGGCCGGGACAGGGGCTCGGTACGCAGTATTTT
CASGPGQGLGTQYF
>TRBJ2-7|-|TRBV5-3|-
TGTGCCAGAAGCCCGGAGCTCTACGAGCAGTACTTC
CARSPELYEQYF
>TRBJ1-6|TRBD1|TRBV27|-
TGTGCCAGCAGCCGCGGACAGGGTATTTCACCCCTCCACTTT
CASSRGQGISPLHF
>TRBJ2-1|TRBD1|TRBV6-1|once
TGTGCCAGCAGTGACGGACAGGCCCCAGGTCTCCAGTTCTTC
CASSDGQAPGLQFF
>TRBJ2-7|-|TRBV7-9|-
TGTGCCAGCAGCAAGCGGGACAGGATCTCCTACGAGCAGTACTTC
CASSKRDRISYEQYF
>TRBJ2-1|TRBD2|TRBV28|-
TGTGCCAGCAGTTCTACCGGGACTAGCGCCTACAATGAGCAGTTCTTC
CASSSTGTSAYNEQFF
>TRBJ2-1|-|TRBV6-6|-
TGTGCCAGCAGCCGAGTCCTCCCCCCCTACAATGAGCAGTTCTTC
CASSRVLPPYNEQFF
>TRBJ1-5|TRBD1|TRBV2|once
TGTGCCAGCAGTACAGGGACAGTCAATCAGCCCCAGCATTTT
CASSTGTVNQPQHF
>TRBJ2-7|TRBD2|TRBV4-2|-
TGTGCCAGCAGCCAAGTGACTAGCGGGTATAACGAGCAGTACTTC
CASSQVTSGYNEQYF
>TRBJ2-7|-|TRBV18|-
TGTGCCAGCTCACCAGAGGCCTCCTACGAGCAGTACTTC
CASSPEASYEQYF
>TRBJ2-7|-|TRBV10-2|-
TGCGCCAGCTGGCCGGGATTACACTACGAGCAGTACTTC
CASWPGLHYEQYF
>TRBJ2-1|TRBD2|TRBV9|-
TGTGCCAGCAGCCCCACCCTATTTCGGGGGGTCAATGAGCAGTTCTTC
CASSPTLFRGVNEQFF
>TRBJ2-7|-|TRBV20-1|-
TGCAGTGCAGCTGATCCCTACGAGCAGTACTTC
CSAADPYEQYF
>TRBJ1-4|-|TRBV19|-
TGTGCCAGTAGTACAGGTTCAACTAATGAAAAACTGTTTTTT
CASSTGSTNEKLFF
>TRBJ2-7|TRBD2|TRBV11-2|-
TGTGCCAGCAGCCTAGGGACTAGCGTAACCTACGAGCAGTACTTC
CASSLGTSVTYEQYF
>TRBJ2-7|-|TRBV30|-
TGTGCCCTATGGGGGCAGGGAGTCCACGAGCAGTACTTC
CALWGQGVHEQYF
>TRBJ1-4|TRBD1|TRBV6-6|-
TGTGCCAGCAGTCCTACAGGGGTACATGAAAAACTGTTTTTT
CASSPTGVHEKLFF
>TRBJ2-3|-|TRBV7-3|-
TGTGCCAGCAGCTTAGCTACGGGAGCAGGAGATACGCAGTATTTT
CASSLATGAGDTQYF
>TRBJ2-7|TRBD1|TRBV5-4|once
TGTGCCAGCAGCTACCACCGGGACAGTTCCTACGAGCAGTACTTC
CASSYHRDSSYEQYF
>TRBJ2-4|-|TRBV2|once
TGTGCCAGCAGGCCTATAGCCAAAAACATTCAGTACTTC
CASRPIAKNIQYF
>TRBJ2-7|-|TRBV7-9|-
TGTGCCAGCAGCGAAGACAGGGCTAGCGGGCACTACGAGCAGTACTTC
CASSEDRASGHYEQYF
>TRBJ2-5|-|TRBV4-2|-
TGTGCCAGCAGCCAAGATAGGCAGCGAGGGCAAGAGACCCAGTACTTC
CASSQDRQRGQETQYF
>TRBJ1-1|-|TRBV10-3|few
TGTGCCATCAGCACCCCAGGTATAGGGTCGGAGGACACTGAAGCTTTCTTT
CAISTPGIGSEDTEAFF
>TRBJ1-5|TRBD1|TRBV18|once
TGTGCCAGCTCCTTAGGACAGGTACATCAGCCCCAGCATTTT
CASSLGQVHQPQHF